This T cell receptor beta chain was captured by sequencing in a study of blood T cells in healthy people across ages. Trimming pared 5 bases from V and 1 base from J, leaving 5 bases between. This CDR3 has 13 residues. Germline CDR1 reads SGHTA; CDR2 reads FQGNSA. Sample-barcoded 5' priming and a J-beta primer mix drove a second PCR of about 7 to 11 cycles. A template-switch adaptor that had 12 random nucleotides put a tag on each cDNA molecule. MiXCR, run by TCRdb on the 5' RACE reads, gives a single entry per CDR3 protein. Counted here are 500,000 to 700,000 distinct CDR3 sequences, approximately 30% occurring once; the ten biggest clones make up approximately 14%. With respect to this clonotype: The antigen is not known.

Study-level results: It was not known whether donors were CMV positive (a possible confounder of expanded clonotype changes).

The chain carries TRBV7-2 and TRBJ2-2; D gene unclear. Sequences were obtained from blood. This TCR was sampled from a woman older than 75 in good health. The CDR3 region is CASSARNTGELFF. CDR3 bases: TGTGCCAGCAGCGCCCGGAACACCGGGGAGCTGTTTTTT. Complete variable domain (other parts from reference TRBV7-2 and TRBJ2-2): GAGVSQSPSNKVTEKGKDVELRCDPISGHTALYWYRQSLGQGLEFLIYFQGNSAPDKSGLPSDRFSAERTGGSVSTLTIQRTQQEDSAVYLCASSARNTGELFFGEGSRLTVL.